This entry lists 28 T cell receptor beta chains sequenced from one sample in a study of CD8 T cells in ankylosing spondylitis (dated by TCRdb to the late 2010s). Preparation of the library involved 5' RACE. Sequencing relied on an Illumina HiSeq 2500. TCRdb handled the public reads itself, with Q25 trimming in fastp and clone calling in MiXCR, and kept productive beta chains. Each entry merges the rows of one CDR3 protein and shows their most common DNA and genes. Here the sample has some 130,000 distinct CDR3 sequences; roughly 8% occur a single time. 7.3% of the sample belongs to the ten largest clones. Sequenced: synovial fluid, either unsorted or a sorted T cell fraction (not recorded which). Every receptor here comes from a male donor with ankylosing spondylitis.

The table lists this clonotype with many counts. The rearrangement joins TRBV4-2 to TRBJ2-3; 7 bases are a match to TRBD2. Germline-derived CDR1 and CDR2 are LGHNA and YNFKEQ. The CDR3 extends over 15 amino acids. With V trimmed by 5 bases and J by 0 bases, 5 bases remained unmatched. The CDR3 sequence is CASSASGSSTDTQYF. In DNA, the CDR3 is TGTGCCAGCAGCGCTAGCGGTTCTAGCACAGATACGCAGTATTTT.

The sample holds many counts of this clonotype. CDR3 bases: TGCAGTGCACACAGGCCGGATCAGCCCCAGCATTTT. This sequence encodes CSAHRPDQPQHF. The rearrangement joins TRBV20-1 to TRBJ1-5; D is possibly TRBD1 (5 bases). The germline V and J ends were trimmed by 6 bases and 5 bases, with 11 bases remaining between them. This CDR3 comprises 12 residues. Germline CDR1 and CDR2: DFQATT and SNEGSKA (reference sequence).

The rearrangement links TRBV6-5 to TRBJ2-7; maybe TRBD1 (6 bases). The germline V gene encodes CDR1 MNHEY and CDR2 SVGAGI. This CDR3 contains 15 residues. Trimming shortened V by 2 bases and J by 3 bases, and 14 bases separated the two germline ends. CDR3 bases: TGTGCCAGCAGTTACGGGGGCGGGCTGAACTACGAGCAGTACTTC. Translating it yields CASSYGGGLNYEQYF.

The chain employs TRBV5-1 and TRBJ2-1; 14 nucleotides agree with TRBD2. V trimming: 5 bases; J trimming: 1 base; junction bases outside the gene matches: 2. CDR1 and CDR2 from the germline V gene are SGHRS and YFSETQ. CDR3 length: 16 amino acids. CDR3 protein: CASRRLAGGSYNEQFF. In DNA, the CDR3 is TGCGCCAGCAGAAGACTAGCGGGGGGGTCCTACAATGAGCAGTTCTTC. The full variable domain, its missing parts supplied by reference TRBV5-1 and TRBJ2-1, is KAGVTQTPRYLIKTRGQQVTLSCSPISGHRSVSWYQQTPGQGLQFLFEYFSETQRNKGNFPGRFSGRQFSNSRSEMNVSTLELGDSALYLCASRRLAGGSYNEQFFGPGTRLTVL.

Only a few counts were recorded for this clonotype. CDR3 in DNA: TGTGCCAGCAGCTTAGGCGTGCGCGGGAGGGGTTACGAGCAGTACTTC. This gives the protein CASSLGVRGRGYEQYF. The genes are TRBV11-2 and TRBJ2-7; 9 bases align to TRBD2. The CDR3 is 16 residues long. V lost 1 base and J lost 4; bases outside the gene matches: 8. The germline gives CDR1 SGHAT, CDR2 FQNNGV.

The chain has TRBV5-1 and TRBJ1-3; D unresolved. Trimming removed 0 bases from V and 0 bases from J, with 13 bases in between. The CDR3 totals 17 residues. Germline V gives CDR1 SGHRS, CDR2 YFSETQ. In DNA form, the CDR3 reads TGCGCCAGCAGCTTGGTGAGCGGCGGGATCTCTGGAAACACCATATATTTT. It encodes CASSLVSGGISGNTIYF.

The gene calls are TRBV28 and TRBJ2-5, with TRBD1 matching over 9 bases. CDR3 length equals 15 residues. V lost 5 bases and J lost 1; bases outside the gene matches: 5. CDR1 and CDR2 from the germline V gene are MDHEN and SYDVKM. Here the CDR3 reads CASSKGQGVQETQYF. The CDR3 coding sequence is TGTGCCAGCAGTAAGGGACAGGGAGTCCAAGAGACCCAGTACTTC. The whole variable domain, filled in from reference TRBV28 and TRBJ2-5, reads DVKVTQSSRYLVKRTGEKVFLECVQDMDHENMFWYRQDPGLGLRLIYFSYDVKMKEKGDIPEGYSVSREKKERFSLILESASTNQTSMYLCASSKGQGVQETQYFGPGTRLLVL.

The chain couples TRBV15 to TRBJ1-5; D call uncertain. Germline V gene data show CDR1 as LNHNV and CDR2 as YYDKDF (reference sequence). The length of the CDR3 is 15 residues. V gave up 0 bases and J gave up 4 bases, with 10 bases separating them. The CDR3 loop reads CATSRDIGKNQPQHF. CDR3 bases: TGTGCCACCAGCAGAGATATAGGGAAGAATCAGCCCCAGCATTTT.

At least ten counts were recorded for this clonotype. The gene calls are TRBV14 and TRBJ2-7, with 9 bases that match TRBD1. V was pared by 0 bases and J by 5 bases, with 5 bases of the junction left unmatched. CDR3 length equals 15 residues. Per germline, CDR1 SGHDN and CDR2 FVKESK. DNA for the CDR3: TGTGCCAGCAGCCAAGATGGGGACAGGGTCGACGAGCAGTACTTC. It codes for CASSQDGDRVDEQYF.

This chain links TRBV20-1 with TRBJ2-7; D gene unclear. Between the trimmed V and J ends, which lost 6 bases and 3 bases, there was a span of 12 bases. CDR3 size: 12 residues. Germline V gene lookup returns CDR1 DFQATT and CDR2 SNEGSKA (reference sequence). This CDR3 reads CSAPARNYEQYF. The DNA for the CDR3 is TGCAGTGCCCCGGCCCGTAACTACGAGCAGTACTTC.

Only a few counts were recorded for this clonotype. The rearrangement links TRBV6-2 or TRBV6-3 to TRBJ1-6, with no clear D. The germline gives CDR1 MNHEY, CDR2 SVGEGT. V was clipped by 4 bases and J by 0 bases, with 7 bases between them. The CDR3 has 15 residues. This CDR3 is CASSSGSSYNSPLHF. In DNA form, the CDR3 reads TGTGCCAGCAGTTCGGGGAGCTCCTATAATTCACCCCTCCACTTT.

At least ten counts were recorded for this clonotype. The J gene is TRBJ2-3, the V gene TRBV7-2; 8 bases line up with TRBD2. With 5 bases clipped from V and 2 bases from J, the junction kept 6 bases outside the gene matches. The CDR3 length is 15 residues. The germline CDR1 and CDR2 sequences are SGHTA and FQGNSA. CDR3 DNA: TGTGCCAGCAGCCGCCGGACTAGCCCCACAGATACGCAGTATTTT. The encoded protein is CASSRRTSPTDTQYF.

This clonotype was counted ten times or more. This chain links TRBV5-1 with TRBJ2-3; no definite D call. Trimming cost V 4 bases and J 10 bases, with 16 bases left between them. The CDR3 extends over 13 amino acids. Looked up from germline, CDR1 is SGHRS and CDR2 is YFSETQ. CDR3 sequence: CASSEDLGLAQYF. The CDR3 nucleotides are TGCGCCAGCAGCGAGGACCTAGGGTTGGCGCAGTATTTT.

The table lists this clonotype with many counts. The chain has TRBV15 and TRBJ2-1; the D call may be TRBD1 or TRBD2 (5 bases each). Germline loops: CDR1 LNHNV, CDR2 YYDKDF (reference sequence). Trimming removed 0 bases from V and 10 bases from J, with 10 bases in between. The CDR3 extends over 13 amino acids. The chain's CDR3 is CATSRDRGSEQFF. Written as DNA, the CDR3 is TGTGCCACCAGCAGAGATCGGGGCAGCGAGCAGTTCTTC.

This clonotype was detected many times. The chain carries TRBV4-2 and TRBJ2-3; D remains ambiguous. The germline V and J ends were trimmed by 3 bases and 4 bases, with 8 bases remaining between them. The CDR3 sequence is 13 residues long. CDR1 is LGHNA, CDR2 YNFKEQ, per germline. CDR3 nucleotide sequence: TGTGCCAGCAGCCAGGGTACATCAGATACGCAGTATTTT. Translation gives CASSQGTSDTQYF.

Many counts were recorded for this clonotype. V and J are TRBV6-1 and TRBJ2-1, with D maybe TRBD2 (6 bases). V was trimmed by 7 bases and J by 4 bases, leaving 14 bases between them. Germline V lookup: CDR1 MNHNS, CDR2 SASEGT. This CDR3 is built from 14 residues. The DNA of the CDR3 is TGTGCCAGCAATAACCTTGGGGGGTACAATGAGCAGTTCTTC. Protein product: CASNNLGGYNEQFF.

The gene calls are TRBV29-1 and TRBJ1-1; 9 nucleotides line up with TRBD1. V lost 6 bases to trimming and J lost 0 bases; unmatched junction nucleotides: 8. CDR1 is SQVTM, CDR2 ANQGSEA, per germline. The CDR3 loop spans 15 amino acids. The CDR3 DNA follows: TGCAGCGTAAGGACAGGGGTCGGCATGAACACTGAAGCTTTCTTT. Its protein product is CSVRTGVGMNTEAFF.

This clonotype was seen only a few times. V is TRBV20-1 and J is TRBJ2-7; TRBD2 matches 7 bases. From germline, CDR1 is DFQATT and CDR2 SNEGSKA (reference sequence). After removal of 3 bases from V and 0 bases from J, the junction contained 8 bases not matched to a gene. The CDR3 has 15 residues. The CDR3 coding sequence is TGCAGTGCTAGGGGAGGGGAAGCGAGCTCCTACGAGCAGTACTTC. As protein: CSARGGEASSYEQYF.

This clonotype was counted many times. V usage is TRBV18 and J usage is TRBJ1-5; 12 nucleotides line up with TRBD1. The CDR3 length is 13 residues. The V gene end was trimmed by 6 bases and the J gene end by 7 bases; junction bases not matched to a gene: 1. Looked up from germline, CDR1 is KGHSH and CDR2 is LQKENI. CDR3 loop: CASSGTGGQPQHF. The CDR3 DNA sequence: TGTGCCAGCTCCGGGACAGGGGGCCAGCCCCAGCATTTT.

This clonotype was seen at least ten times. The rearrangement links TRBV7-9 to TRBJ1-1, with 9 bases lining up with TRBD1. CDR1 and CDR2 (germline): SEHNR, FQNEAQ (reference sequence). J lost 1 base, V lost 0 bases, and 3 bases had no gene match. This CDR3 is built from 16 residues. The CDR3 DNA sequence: TGTGCCAGCAGCTTAGCTTGGGACAGGGAGAACACTGAAGCTTTCTTT. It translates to CASSLAWDRENTEAFF.

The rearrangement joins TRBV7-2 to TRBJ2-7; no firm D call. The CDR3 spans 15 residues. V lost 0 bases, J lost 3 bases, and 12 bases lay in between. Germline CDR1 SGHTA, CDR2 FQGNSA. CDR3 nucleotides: TGTGCCAGCAGCTTAGCTAGGATGGAAGTCTACGAGCAGTACTTC. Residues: CASSLARMEVYEQYF.

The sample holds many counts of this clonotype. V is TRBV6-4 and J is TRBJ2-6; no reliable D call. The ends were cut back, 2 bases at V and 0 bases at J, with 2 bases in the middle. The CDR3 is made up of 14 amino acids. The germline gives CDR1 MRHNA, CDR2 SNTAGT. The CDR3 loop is CASSDNSGANVLTF. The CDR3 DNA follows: TGTGCCAGCAGTGACAACTCTGGGGCCAACGTCCTGACTTTC.

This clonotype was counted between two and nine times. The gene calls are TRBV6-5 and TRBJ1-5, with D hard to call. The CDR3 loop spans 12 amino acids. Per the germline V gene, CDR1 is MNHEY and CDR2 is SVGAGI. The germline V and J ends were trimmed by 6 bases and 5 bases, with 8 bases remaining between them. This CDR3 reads CASRPVYQPQHF. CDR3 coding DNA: TGTGCCAGCAGGCCCGTTTATCAGCCCCAGCATTTT.

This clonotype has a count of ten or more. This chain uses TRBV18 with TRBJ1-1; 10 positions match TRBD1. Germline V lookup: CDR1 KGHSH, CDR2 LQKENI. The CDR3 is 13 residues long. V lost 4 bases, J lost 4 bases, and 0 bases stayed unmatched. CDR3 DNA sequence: TGTGCCAGCTCACGGACAGGGGGCACTGAAGCTTTCTTT. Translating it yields CASSRTGGTEAFF.

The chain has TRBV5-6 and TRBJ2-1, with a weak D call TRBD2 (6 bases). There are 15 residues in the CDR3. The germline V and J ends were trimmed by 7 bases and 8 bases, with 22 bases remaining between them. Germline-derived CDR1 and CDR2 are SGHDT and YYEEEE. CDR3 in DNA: TGTGCCAGCGGCGATTCGGGCGGGGCCTTCCATGAGCAGTTCTTC. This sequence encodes CASGDSGGAFHEQFF. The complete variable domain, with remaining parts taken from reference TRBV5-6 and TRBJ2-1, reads DAGVTQSPTHLIKTRGQQVTLRCSPKSGHDTVSWYQQALGQGPQFIFQYYEEEERQRGNFPDRFSGHQFPNYSSELNVNALLLGDSALYLCASGDSGGAFHEQFFGPGTRLTVL.

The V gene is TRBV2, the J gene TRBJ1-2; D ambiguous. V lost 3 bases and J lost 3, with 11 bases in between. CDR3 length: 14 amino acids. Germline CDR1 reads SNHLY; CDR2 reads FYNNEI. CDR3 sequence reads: CASSEADKDYGYTF. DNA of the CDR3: TGTGCCAGCAGTGAGGCCGACAAAGACTATGGCTACACCTTC.

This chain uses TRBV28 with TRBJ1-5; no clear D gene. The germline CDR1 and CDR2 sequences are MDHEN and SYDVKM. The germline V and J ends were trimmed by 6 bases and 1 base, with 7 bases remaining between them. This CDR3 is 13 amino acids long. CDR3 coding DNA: TGTGCCAGCAGGCGAAACAGCAATCAGCCCCAGCATTTT. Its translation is CASRRNSNQPQHF.

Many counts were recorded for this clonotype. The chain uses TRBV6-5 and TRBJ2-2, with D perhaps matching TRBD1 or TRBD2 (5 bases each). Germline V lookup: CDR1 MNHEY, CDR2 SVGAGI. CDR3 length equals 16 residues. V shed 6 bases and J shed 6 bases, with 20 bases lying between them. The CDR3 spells CASRTHRALGAGELFF. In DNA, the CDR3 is TGTGCCAGCAGGACCCACCGGGCCTTGGGGGCCGGGGAGCTGTTTTTT.